The T cell receptor (beta chain) under discussion was sequenced for a study of CD8 T cells in Susac syndrome. RNA was extracted with the RNeasy kit, and a quantity of about 0.45 to 1 ug was reverse transcribed using random hexamers. TCRdb re-called the immunoSEQ multiplex PCR reads with MiXCR, one entry per CDR3 protein. Found here are some 110,000 distinct CDR3 sequences, over 95% of them singletons; the top ten hold approximately 0.15%. The CDR3 is made up of 15 amino acids. Germline values: CDR1 ENHRY, CDR2 SYGVKD. J gave up 9 bases and V 4 bases, and 9 bases lay outside the gene matches. The sequencing input was CD4+ T cells from PBMCs. The clonotype originates from a human donor with Susac syndrome. The chain recombines TRBV10-3 with TRBJ2-1, with 10 bases lining up with TRBD2. Here the CDR3 DNA reads TGTGCCATCAGTGGGCCTAGCGGGAGTAAGAGTGAGCAGTTCTTC. Its translation is CAISGPSGSKSEQFF.